This T cell receptor beta chain was sequenced during a study of cytomegalovirus exposure and HLA in healthy donors. Regarding the study as a whole: In vitro assays verified that three CMV-associated chains recognized CMV antigens specifically.

The CDR3 spans 15 residues. Per germline, CDR1 LNHDA and CDR2 SQIVND (reference sequence). V lost 1 base and J lost 6; bases outside the gene matches: 6. Profiled with immunoSEQ multiplex PCR; TCRdb holds only in-frame clones, not every one. Altogether a few hundred thousand clones are present, around 89% being singletons, with the ten largest covering approximately 0.34%. The donors were in the roughly 110-subject validation cohort; that cohort was separate from the roughly 700-subject first cohort. As concerns this clone: Its antigen is not known.

The source is a woman aged 18-29 years in good health and CMV-seronegative. Material for sequencing was PBMCs. The V and J genes are TRBV19 and TRBJ1-5, with 7 bases fitting TRBD1. CDR3 in amino acids: CASSIATGILQPQHF. CDR3 DNA: TGTGCCAGTAGTATAGCGACAGGGATTCTTCAGCCCCAGCATTTT.